This T cell receptor beta chain originates from a study of CD8 T cells in Susac syndrome. Trimming left V 6 bases short and J 1 base short, with 6 bases between. The CDR3 runs to 12 residues. It was with random hexamers that about 0.45 to 1 ug RNA was reverse transcribed. TCRdb fed the immunoSEQ multiplex PCR reads into MiXCR, producing one record per CDR3 protein. The data show 200,000 to 250,000 distinct CDR3 sequences, 95% seen once. This clonotype originated in a human donor with multiple sclerosis. The chain recombines TRBV12-3 or TRBV12-4 with TRBJ1-1; D unclear. The material sequenced was CD4+ T cells from PBMCs. CDR3 coding DNA: TGTGCCAGCAGGCGGAGGAACACTGAAGCTTTCTTT. It yields the protein CASRRRNTEAFF.